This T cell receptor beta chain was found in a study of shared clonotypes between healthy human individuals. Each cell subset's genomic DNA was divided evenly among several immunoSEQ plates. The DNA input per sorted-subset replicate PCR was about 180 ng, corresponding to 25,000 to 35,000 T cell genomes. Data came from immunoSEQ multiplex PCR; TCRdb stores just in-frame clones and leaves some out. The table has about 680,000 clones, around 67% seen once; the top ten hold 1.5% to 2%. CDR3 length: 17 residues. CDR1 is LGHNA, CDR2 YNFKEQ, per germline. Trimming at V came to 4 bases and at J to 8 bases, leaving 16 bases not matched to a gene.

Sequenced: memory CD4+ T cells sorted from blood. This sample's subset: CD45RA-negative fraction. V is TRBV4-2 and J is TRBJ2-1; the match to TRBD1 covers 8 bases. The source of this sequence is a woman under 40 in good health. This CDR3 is CASSRGGGTGLPYEQFF. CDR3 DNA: TGTGCCAGCAGCCGCGGAGGGGGGACAGGTCTTCCTTATGAGCAGTTCTTC.